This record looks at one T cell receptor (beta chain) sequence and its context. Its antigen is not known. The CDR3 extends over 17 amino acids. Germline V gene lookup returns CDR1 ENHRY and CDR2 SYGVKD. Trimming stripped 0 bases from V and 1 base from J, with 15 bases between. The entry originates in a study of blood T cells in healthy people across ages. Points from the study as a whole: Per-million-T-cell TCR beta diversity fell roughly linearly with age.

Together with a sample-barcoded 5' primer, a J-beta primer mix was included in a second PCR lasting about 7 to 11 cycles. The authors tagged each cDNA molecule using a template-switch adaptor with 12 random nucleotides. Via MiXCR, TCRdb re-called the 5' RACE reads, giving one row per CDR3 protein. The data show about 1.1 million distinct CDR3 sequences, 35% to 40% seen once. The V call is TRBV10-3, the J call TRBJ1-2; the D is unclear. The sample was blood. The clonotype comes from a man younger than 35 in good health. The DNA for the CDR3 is TGTGCCATCAGTGAGTCGGGTATAGTGACGGATAACTATGGCTACACCTTC. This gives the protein CAISESGIVTDNYGYTF.